This T cell receptor (beta chain) was recorded in a study of identical twins. Concerning this clonotype: Its matching antigen is unknown.

One entry per CDR3 protein, called by TCRdb with MiXCR from the 5' RACE reads. The table lists 1.5 million to 2 million distinct CDR3 sequences, roughly a third of them singletons. The donor group consisted entirely of healthy Caucasians. V was cut by 3 bases and J by 4 bases, with 10 bases left in between. This CDR3 is built from 14 residues. Whole-study findings and limits: The study drew conclusions from cross-sectional statistical analysis, not from following the same donors. Insertions were reduced in abundant cord blood beta clonotypes but not in memory repertoires.

This TCR derives from a newborn girl in good health. The gene calls are TRBV12-3 or TRBV12-4 and TRBJ1-5, with D unresolved. The sequenced sample was cord blood. The CDR3 region is CASSFASRNQPQHF. CDR3 sequence (DNA): TGTGCCAGCAGTTTTGCTTCCAGGAATCAGCCCCAGCATTTT.